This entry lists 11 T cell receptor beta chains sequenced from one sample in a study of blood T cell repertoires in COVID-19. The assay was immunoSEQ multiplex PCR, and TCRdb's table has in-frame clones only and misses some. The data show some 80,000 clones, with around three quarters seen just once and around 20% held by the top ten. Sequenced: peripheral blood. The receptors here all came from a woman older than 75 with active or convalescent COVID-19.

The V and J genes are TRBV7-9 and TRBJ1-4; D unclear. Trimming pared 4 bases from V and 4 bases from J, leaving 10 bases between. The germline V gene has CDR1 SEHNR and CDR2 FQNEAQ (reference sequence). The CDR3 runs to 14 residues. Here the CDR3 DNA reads TGTGCCAGCAGCTCGGGAGGATTTAATGAAAAACTGTTTTTT. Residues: CASSSGGFNEKLFF.

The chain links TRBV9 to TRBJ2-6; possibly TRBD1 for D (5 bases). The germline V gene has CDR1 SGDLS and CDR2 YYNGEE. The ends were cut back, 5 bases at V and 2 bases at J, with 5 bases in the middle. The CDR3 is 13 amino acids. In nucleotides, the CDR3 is TGTGCCAGCAGGGGGCCTGGGGCCAACGTCCTGACTTTC. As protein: CASRGPGANVLTF. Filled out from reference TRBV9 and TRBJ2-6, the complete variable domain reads DSGVTQTPKHLITATGQRVTLRCSPRSGDLSVYWYQQSLDQGLQFLIQYYNGEERAKGNILERFSAQQFPDLHSELNLSSLELGDSALYFCASRGPGANVLTFGAGSRLTVL.

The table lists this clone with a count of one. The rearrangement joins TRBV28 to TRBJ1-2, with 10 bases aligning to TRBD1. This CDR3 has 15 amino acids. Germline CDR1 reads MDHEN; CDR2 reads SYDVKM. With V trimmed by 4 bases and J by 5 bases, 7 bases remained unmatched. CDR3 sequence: CASSSPGQGHYGYTF. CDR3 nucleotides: TGTGCCAGCAGTTCACCGGGACAGGGGCATTATGGCTACACCTTC.

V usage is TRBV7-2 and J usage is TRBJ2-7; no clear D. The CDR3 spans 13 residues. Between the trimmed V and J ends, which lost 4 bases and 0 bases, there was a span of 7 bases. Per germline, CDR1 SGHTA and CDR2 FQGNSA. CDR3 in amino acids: CASSSRISYEQYF. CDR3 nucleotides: TGTGCCAGCAGCTCCAGGATCTCCTACGAGCAGTACTTC.

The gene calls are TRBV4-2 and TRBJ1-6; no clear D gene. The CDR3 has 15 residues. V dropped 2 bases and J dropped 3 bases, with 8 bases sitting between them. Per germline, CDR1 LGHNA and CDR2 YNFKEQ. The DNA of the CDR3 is TGTGCCAGCAGCCAACCTGGGCACTATAATTCACCCCTCCACTTT. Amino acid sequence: CASSQPGHYNSPLHF.

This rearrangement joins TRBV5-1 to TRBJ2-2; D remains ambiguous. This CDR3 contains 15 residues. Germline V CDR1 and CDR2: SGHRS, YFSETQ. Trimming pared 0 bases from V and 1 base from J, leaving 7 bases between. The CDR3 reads CASSLAPVNTGELFF. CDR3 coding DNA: TGCGCCAGCAGCTTGGCCCCGGTGAACACCGGGGAGCTGTTTTTT.

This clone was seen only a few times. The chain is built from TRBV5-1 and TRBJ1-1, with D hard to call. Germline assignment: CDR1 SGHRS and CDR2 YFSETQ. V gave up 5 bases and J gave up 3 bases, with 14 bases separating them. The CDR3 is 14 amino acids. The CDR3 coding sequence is TGCGCCAGCAGTCCTGGTGCGATTGACACTGAAGCTTTCTTT. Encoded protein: CASSPGAIDTEAFF.

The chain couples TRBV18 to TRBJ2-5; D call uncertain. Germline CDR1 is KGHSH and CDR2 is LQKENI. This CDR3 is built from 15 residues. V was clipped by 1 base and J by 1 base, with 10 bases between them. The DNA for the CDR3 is TGTGCCAGCTCACCACGAACCCAGGTCCAAGAGACCCAGTACTTC. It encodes CASSPRTQVQETQYF.

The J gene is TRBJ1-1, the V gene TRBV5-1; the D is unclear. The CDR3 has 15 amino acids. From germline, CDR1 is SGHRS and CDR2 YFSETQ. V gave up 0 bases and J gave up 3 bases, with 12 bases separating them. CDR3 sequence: CASSLEPGWDTEAFF. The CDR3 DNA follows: TGCGCCAGCAGCTTGGAACCGGGTTGGGACACTGAAGCTTTCTTT.

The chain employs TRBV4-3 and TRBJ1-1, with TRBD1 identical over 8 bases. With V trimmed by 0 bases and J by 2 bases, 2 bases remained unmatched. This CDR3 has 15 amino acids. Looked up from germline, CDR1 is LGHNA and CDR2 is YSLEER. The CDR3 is CASSQDTGGNTEAFF. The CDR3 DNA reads TGCGCCAGCAGCCAAGATACAGGGGGTAACACTGAAGCTTTCTTT.

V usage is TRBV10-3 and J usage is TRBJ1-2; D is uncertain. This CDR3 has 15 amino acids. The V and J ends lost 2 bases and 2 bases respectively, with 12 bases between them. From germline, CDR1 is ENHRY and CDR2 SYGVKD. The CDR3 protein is CAISEGPRGNYGYTF. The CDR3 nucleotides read TGTGCCATCAGTGAGGGGCCTCGTGGGAACTATGGCTACACCTTC.